Below are 21 T cell receptor beta chains sequenced from a single sample in a study of T cells expressing NK-cell markers. Using the 5' RACE reads, TCRdb records one entry per CDR3 protein without DNA. Here the sample table reports around 21,000 distinct CDR3 sequences. Sequencing was done on a sample of blood T cells: a sorted CD56 or NKG2C T cell subset, CD4+ or CD8+ T cells, or bulk PBMC T cells (not recorded which). Receptors originate from a man between 18 and 69 years old in good health.

The chain couples TRBV2 to TRBJ2-7; checking the TCRdb D call of TRBD1 is not possible without DNA. CDR3 length equals 15 residues. Germline CDR1 is SNHLY and CDR2 is FYNNEI. CDR3 in amino acids: CASSNPGGREYEQYF. The entire variable domain, with the rest obtained from reference TRBV2 and TRBJ2-7, is as follows: EPEVTQTPSHQVTQMGQEVILRCVPISNHLYFYWYRQILGQKVEFLVSFYNNEISEKSEIFDDQFSVERPDGSNFTLKIRSTKLEDSAMYFCASSNPGGREYEQYFGPGTRLTVT.

The V gene is TRBV10-3, the J gene TRBJ2-1; the D call from TCRdb, TRBD2, cannot be confirmed without DNA. CDR1 is ENHRY, CDR2 SYGVKD, per germline. The CDR3 totals 17 residues. CDR3 protein: CAINPGLAGGPGNEQFF.

The chain combines TRBV5-1 with TRBJ2-2. The CDR3 length is 13 residues. Looked up from germline, CDR1 is SGHRS and CDR2 is YFSETQ. The CDR3 region is CASSEVSTGELFF.

The rearrangement uses TRBV4-2 and TRBJ1-4. Germline CDR1 LGHNA, CDR2 YNFKEQ. There are 15 residues in the CDR3. The CDR3 spells CASSKEGRGSEKLFF.

The genes are TRBV7-2 and TRBJ1-2; the TCRdb D gene call, TRBD1, has no DNA to confirm it. The CDR3 loop spans 15 amino acids. Per germline, CDR1 SGHTA and CDR2 FQGNSA. This CDR3 reads CASSLDRTGVYGYTF.

V gene TRBV4-2 combines with J gene TRBJ2-7; TCRdb proposes TRBD2, but this gene call is untestable without DNA. The CDR3 has 16 residues. The germline V gene has CDR1 LGHNA and CDR2 YNFKEQ. The CDR3 spells CASSPTASGRDYEQYF.

The chain employs TRBV4-1 and TRBJ2-6. The CDR3 sequence is 15 residues long. Germline CDR1 is MGHRA and CDR2 is YSYEKL. CDR3 loop: CASSLSRSGANVLTF.

CDR3 residues: CASSTWEDSYNEQFF. The V and J genes are TRBV5-1 and TRBJ2-1. This CDR3 is 15 amino acids long. Germline loops: CDR1 SGHRS, CDR2 YFSETQ.

This chain connects TRBV25-1 to TRBJ2-5; TCRdb returns TRBD2, unconfirmable since there is no DNA. CDR3 length: 15 amino acids. Germline V CDR1 and CDR2: MGHDK, SYGVNS. The CDR3: CASGEAAGWGETQYF.

The gene calls are TRBV6-5 and TRBJ1-2; the TRBD1 assignment by TCRdb is unverifiable without DNA. Germline values: CDR1 MNHEY, CDR2 SVGAGI. CDR3 size: 12 residues. This CDR3 is CASRSGVYGYTF.

CDR3 protein: CASSLRAALRGYTF. V is TRBV6-1 and J is TRBJ1-2. Germline CDR1 and CDR2: MNHNS and SASEGT. This CDR3 has 14 amino acids.

V is TRBV7-6 and J is TRBJ2-3; the TCRdb call, TRBD1, lacks DNA for checking. Per germline, CDR1 SGHVS and CDR2 FNYEAQ. The CDR3 has 15 amino acids. The CDR3 protein is CASSPWGSKGDTQYF.

The V call is TRBV7-9, the J call TRBJ1-2. This CDR3 has 11 amino acids. Germline CDR1 reads SEHNR; CDR2 reads FQNEAQ (reference sequence). The CDR3 region is CASSYGDGYTF.

The rearrangement uses TRBV10-3 and TRBJ2-1; TCRdb proposes TRBD2, but this gene call is untestable without DNA. The length of the CDR3 is 15 residues. Per the germline V gene, CDR1 is ENHRY and CDR2 is SYGVKD. CDR3 sequence reads: CAISERRGDYNEQFF.

The chain recombines TRBV28 with TRBJ2-7; TCRdb designates TRBD1, a call that cannot be tested without DNA. Germline-derived CDR1 and CDR2 are MDHEN and SYDVKM. The CDR3 has 14 amino acids. The chain's CDR3 is CASGASGQGVEQYF.

The chain carries TRBV6-2 or TRBV6-3 and TRBJ2-5; TCRdb's D call, TRBD2, is unchecked because there is no DNA. CDR1 and CDR2 (germline): MNHEY, SVGEGT. The CDR3 sequence is 14 residues long. CDR3 residues: CASSSSGTQETQYF.

V gene TRBV4-3 combines with J gene TRBJ2-3. This CDR3 has 16 amino acids. The germline CDR1 and CDR2 sequences are LGHNA and YSLEER. The CDR3 loop reads CASSQDLIWGTDTQYF.

This chain connects TRBV13 to TRBJ2-1; the TRBD1 assignment by TCRdb is unverifiable without DNA. The germline V gene has CDR1 PRHDT and CDR2 FYEKMQ (reference sequence). The CDR3 has 19 amino acids. The CDR3 loop is CASSTTTPWAGGSYNEQFF.

This chain uses TRBV7-2 with TRBJ2-3; the D call from TCRdb, TRBD2, cannot be confirmed without DNA. Germline lookup yields CDR1 SGHTA and CDR2 FQGNSA. This CDR3 contains 16 residues. The CDR3 loop is CASSSTSGGALDTQYF.

J is TRBJ1-5 and V is TRBV6-2 or TRBV6-3. Germline V gene data show CDR1 as MNHEY and CDR2 as SVGEGT. This CDR3 region has 14 residues. The CDR3 loop reads CASRRTDSNQPQHF.

CDR3 sequence reads: CASSLAHGTSVYNEQFF. The J gene is TRBJ2-1, the V gene TRBV7-6; no DNA is available, so the TRBD2 call from TCRdb remains unchecked. CDR1 and CDR2 from the germline V gene are SGHVS and FNYEAQ. The CDR3 covers 17 residues.